This T cell receptor (beta chain) was recovered during a study of T cell responses to AZD1222 COVID-19 vaccine. This clone was seen only once. Its antigen remains unknown. Study-wide findings and caveats: The donors showed a predominance of white British ancestry and of females, with possible underestimation of clonal diversity. In all cases, repertoires were sampled only after the peak T cell response. Regions left unmutated in variants are reportedly the target of nearly half of spike-specific TCRs. Increases in Spike-specific TCR breadth and depth were seen after two AZD1222 doses.

Profiling relied on immunoSEQ multiplex PCR, and the TCRdb table lists in-frame clones only, not all of them. The sample includes roughly 93,000 clones, roughly nine tenths of them seen just once. CDR1 is SGHTA, CDR2 FQGTGA, per germline. V was pared by 1 base and J by 2 bases, with 19 bases between. The CDR3 loop spans 18 amino acids. The origin of this receptor is an adult in good health. The input for sequencing was peripheral blood, taken on day 0 of MenACWY control vaccination. This chain links TRBV7-3 with TRBJ2-3; a weak D match, TRBD2 (5 bases). The CDR3 sequence: CASSLKASGLAFTDTQYF. The CDR3 region has the DNA TGTGCCAGCAGCTTAAAGGCGAGTGGACTGGCTTTCACAGATACGCAGTATTTT.